This T cell receptor beta chain emerged from a study of Ad26.COV2.S vaccination and SARS-CoV-2 variants. Background on the study: Among those in the COV1001 Ad26.COV2.S trial arm was the donor. Recipients of Ad26.COV2.S got it intramuscularly, once or twice 56 days apart. Whole-study results and caveats: People given the vaccine had a wider spike-specific TCR breadth than placebo recipients did. Participants given vaccine showed non-spike TCR breadth similar to that of placebo recipients.

With respect to this clone: Its antigen remains unidentified.

Described treatment: roughly 20 received Ad26.COV2.S at low or high dose, single or two shots; several received placebo; per-sample allocation not given. Samples came from day 63 after the first vaccine or placebo injection. This CDR3 is 15 amino acids long. With 5 bases removed from V and 5 bases from J, the gap between germline ends came to 19 bases. From germline, CDR1 is SGHTA and CDR2 FQGNSA. Repertoires were generated with immunoSEQ multiplex PCR, while TCRdb's copy carries only in-frame clones and drops some. The sample yields about 480,000 clones, about 83% seen once. This clonotype was obtained from a person between 18 and 60 years old who received the Ad26.COV2.S COVID-19 vaccine or a placebo. This chain uses TRBV7-2 with TRBJ2-7, with D perhaps TRBD1 (6 bases). The sample consisted of peripheral blood, taken in a trial of Ad26.COV2.S vaccine versus placebo. The CDR3 spells CASSLAQGRVDEQYF. CDR3 nucleotides: TGTGCCAGCAGCCTTGCCCAGGGGCGAGTGGACGAGCAGTACTTC. The full variable domain, with the rest looked up from reference TRBV7-2 and TRBJ2-7, is GAGVSQSPSNKVTEKGKDVELRCDPISGHTALYWYRQSLGQGLEFLIYFQGNSAPDKSGLPSDRFSAERTGGSVSTLTIQRTQQEDSAVYLCASSLAQGRVDEQYFGPGTRLTVT.